This TCR beta chain comes out of a study of blood T cell repertoires in COVID-19. Study details: Collection of acute and convalescent COVID-19 samples took place in the United States, Italy and Spain. PBMCs, B-cell-depleted T cells, or T cells were the source of the cDNA or gDNA that made up the material.

Per the study methods: For nucleated cells, counts were estimated from reference gene primer amplification. Only in-frame clones appear in the TCRdb table, and some are missing; sequencing was by immunoSEQ multiplex PCR. The V and J calls and clone size are taken from that table; D and trimming were inferred from the DNA. The profile shows 200,000 to 300,000 clones, 86% of them singletons. J lost 2 bases, V lost 1 base, and 2 bases had no gene match. There are 15 residues in the CDR3. CDR1 and CDR2 (germline): SGHVS, FQNEAQ. What was sequenced was peripheral blood. The receptor comes from a man aged 40-49 years who had recovered from COVID-19. V and J are TRBV7-8 and TRBJ2-7; 10 bases are shared with TRBD1. CDR3 DNA: TGTGCCAGCAGCTTAGAGGGGACAGGGGCCTACGAGCAGTACTTC. It specifies CASSLEGTGAYEQYF.